The rows below give T cell receptor beta chains drawn from one sample of a study of cytomegalovirus exposure and HLA in healthy donors. Assay used: immunoSEQ multiplex PCR; TCRdb lists only in-frame clones, some missing. The table includes about 110,000 clones, approximately 85% detected once. The sequenced material came from PBMCs. These receptors all stem from a man between 45 and 60 years old in good health and CMV-seronegative. Both conserved end residues are part of each CDR3.

TRBV7-2,TRBJ1-5,CASSSTGRQEQPQHF
TRBV6-1,TRBJ1-5,CASSEARGQGFQPQHF
TRBV5-1,TRBJ2-6,CASSLVVAGANVLTF
TRBV9,TRBJ2-5,CASSVNPHRQETQYF
TRBV7-9,TRBJ1-1,CASSLEVGNTEAFF
TRBV18,TRBJ1-5,CASSPDSSNQPQHF
TRBV14,TRBJ2-2,CASSQDQITGGNTGELFF
TRBV19,TRBJ2-5,CASRQQETQYF
TRBV7-2,TRBJ1-2,CASSLALSGNYGYTF
TRBV6-1,TRBJ2-7,CASSEGQWSYEQYF
TRBV28,TRBJ1-2,CASSFIQNNGYTF
TRBV30,TRBJ2-7,CAWSAATREQYF
TRBV19,TRBJ2-3,CASRSAGNTDTQYF
TRBV28,TRBJ2-3,CASSDIRGAFSTDTQYF
TRBV6-1,TRBJ2-5,CASSDQRGSETQYF
TRBV19,TRBJ2-5,CASSADRETQYF
TRBV7-9,TRBJ1-2,CASTETGTTGYTF
TRBV19,TRBJ1-2,CASSLRLSNYGYTF
TRBV18,TRBJ1-1,CASSPGVDRSNTEAFF
TRBV5-4,TRBJ1-6,CASRPSPNNSPLHF
TRBV7-2,TRBJ1-2,CASSLVKGQGPYGYTF
TRBV7-2,TRBJ2-5,CASSLVHSLQETQYF
TRBV11-1,TRBJ2-7,CASSLVAGGAYEQYF
TRBV9,TRBJ2-1,CASSALAGAYNEQFF
TRBV5-1,TRBJ2-1,CASSLDPQGFEQFF
TRBV19,TRBJ1-2,CASSISGGNGYTF
TRBV6-5,TRBJ1-6,CASKPSWNSPLHF
TRBV6-5,TRBJ2-7,CASSPRGGQLEQYF
TRBV7-2,TRBJ2-3,CASGGVRASFNTQYF
TRBV28,TRBJ1-3,CASSLLPGQSSGNTIYF
TRBV7-9,TRBJ2-5,CSSSLVGQGETQYF
TRBV6-1,TRBJ2-5,CASSWNRGAETQYF
TRBV4-2,TRBJ1-2,CASSQSRQFANYGYTF
TRBV5-5,TRBJ2-3,CASSLEGDRVDTQYF
TRBV15,TRBJ1-3,CATSQGRGRRNTIYF
TRBV11-2,TRBJ2-7,CASSLGTGGLEQYF
TRBV5-1,TRBJ2-7,CASSLAGGGPAEQYF
TRBV5-5,TRBJ2-2,CASSLLRTGELFF
TRBV2,TRBJ2-1,CASSDGNNEQFF
TRBV6-5,TRBJ1-6,CASSPGRTGNSPLHF
TRBV19,TRBJ1-5,CASSTESHQPQHF
TRBV7-2,TRBJ2-5,CASSSGSGGQETQYF
TRBV7-9,TRBJ1-5,CASSQSNQPQHF
TRBV5-5,TRBJ1-2,CASSLDLDGYTF
TRBV7-6,TRBJ1-3,CASSPIGLDGTGNTIYF
TRBV30,TRBJ1-5,CAWSVRFGQVYSNQPQHF
TRBV6-1,TRBJ2-2,CASSLWAGDAGELFF
TRBV27,TRBJ2-7,CASSLSLVGVEDEQYF